The rows below give T cell receptor beta chains drawn from one sample of a study of CD8 T cells in ankylosing spondylitis. In TCRdb, the 5' RACE reads were re-called with MiXCR into one record per CDR3 protein. The repertoire has about 700,000 distinct CDR3 sequences, around 17% of them found once; the top ten carry around a fifth. The sequenced sample was blood, either unsorted or a sorted T cell fraction (not recorded which). These receptors were collected from a male donor with ankylosing spondylitis. The CDR3 runs from the conserved cysteine through the conserved F or W. The D gene is left open where the match is weak. Rows may omit the clone size; those that give it use once, few, many or a size class.

cdr3_length	v_call	d_call	clone_size	j_call	cdr3_nt	cdr3_aa
18	TRBV20-1	.	few	TRBJ2-6	.	CSARQVSGQGSGANVLTF
13	TRBV20-1	TRBD1	few	TRBJ2-7	TGCAGTGCTAAACAGGGGTACGACTACGAGCAGTACTTC	CSAKQGYDYEQYF
16	TRBV6-4	.	few	TRBJ2-6	TGTGCCAGCAGTGAAGCAGGAGCCTCTGGGGCCAACGTCCTGACTTTC	CASSEAGASGANVLTF
16	TRBV5-1	TRBD1	.	TRBJ2-3	TGCGCCAGCAGCGCCGGGGGGACAGGGCTGGTAGATACGCAGTATTTT	CASSAGGTGLVDTQYF
13	TRBV7-3	.	few	TRBJ2-1	TGTGCCAGCAGCGGGGGAGGTTACAATGAGCAGTTCTTC	CASSGGGYNEQFF
13	TRBV6-1	.	.	TRBJ1-2	TGTGCCAGCAGTGAATTAGGATTCTATGGCTACACCTTC	CASSELGFYGYTF
15	TRBV7-2	TRBD1	once	TRBJ1-1	TGTGCCAGCAGCTATCCGGGACAGATGAACACTGAAGCTTTCTTT	CASSYPGQMNTEAFF
13	TRBV10-3	.	few	TRBJ2-5	TGTGCCATCAGTGAAAGCAGGGCAGAGACCCAGTACTTC	CAISESRAETQYF
13	TRBV29-1	TRBD1	.	TRBJ1-1	TGCAGCGGCCACGGGACAGCGAACACTGAAGCTTTCTTT	CSGHGTANTEAFF
14	TRBV10-3	TRBD1	many	TRBJ2-7	TGTGCCATCAGTTCCGGGACAGGGGGAGGGGAGCAGTACTTC	CAISSGTGGGEQYF
17	TRBV20-1	.	few	TRBJ1-2	TGCAGTGTCCCCCCAGGGGAAGTAGTCCCGAGGCACTATGGCTACACCTTC	CSVPPGEVVPRHYGYTF
18	TRBV4-2	TRBD2	.	TRBJ2-3	TGTGCCAGCAGCCAAGATGGTACCTGGACTAGCGGCACAGATACGCAGTATTTT	CASSQDGTWTSGTDTQYF
14	TRBV11-2	.	.	TRBJ1-6	TGTGCCAGCAGCCAGAGCTCCGATAATTCACCCCTCCACTTT	CASSQSSDNSPLHF
14	TRBV28	TRBD2	few	TRBJ2-3	TGTGCCAGCAGTCCAATACTAGCGGGAGCTTGGGAGTATTTT	CASSPILAGAWEYF
18	TRBV7-3	.	few	TRBJ2-1	TGTGCCAGCAGCTTAAAGCCCCGAGACTTGAGCTCCTACAATGAGCAGTTCTTC	CASSLKPRDLSSYNEQFF
11	TRBV2	TRBD2	.	TRBJ2-1	TGTGCCAGCAGCTCTAGCGGAGAGCAGTTCTTC	CASSSSGEQFF
12	TRBV20-1	TRBD1	.	TRBJ1-1	TGCAGTGTTGGACAGGGGATACCTGAAGCTTTCTTT	CSVGQGIPEAFF
17	TRBV14	TRBD2	few	TRBJ2-1	TGTGCCAGCAGCCCCCCCTCACTAGCGGGGCTATACAATGAGCAGTTCTTC	CASSPPSLAGLYNEQFF
15	TRBV7-9	TRBD1	.	TRBJ1-1	TGTGCCAGCAGCTCCCGGGACAGAGTTTTCGATGAAGCTTTCTTT	CASSSRDRVFDEAFF
16	TRBV29-1	TRBD1	few	TRBJ2-1	TGCAGCGTCCAAGGACAGGGTCAAGGGCAAACCTTCCCCCAGTTCTTC	CSVQGQGQGQTFPQFF
13	TRBV29-1	.	.	TRBJ1-3	TGCAGCGTTGAGACAGAATCTGGAAACACCATATATTTT	CSVETESGNTIYF
13	TRBV7-9	.	few	TRBJ2-7	TGTGCCAGCAGCTTGGACTTCTCCTACGAGCAGTACTTC	CASSLDFSYEQYF
13	TRBV29-1	.	.	TRBJ2-7	TGCAGCGTTGATAGTCAGGCAGGGGTCGAGCAGTACTTC	CSVDSQAGVEQYF
16	TRBV20-1	.	.	TRBJ1-5	TGCAGTGCCGTAGAAGCCTCGGGCAGGCCCAATCAGCCCCAGCATTTT	CSAVEASGRPNQPQHF
13	TRBV6-5	.	many	TRBJ2-3	TGTGCCAGCAGTTACGGGCCGACAGATACGCAGTATTTT	CASSYGPTDTQYF
14	TRBV12-3/TRBV12-4	.	few	TRBJ2-5	TGTGCCAGCAAATTTGTGGGAGGGGGGGAGACCCAGTACTTC	CASKFVGGGETQYF
14	TRBV27	.	few	TRBJ1-5	TGTGCCAGCAGTCCTTGGGGGGCTGAACAGCCCCAGCATTTT	CASSPWGAEQPQHF
12	TRBV20-1	TRBD2	few	TRBJ2-7	TGCAGTGTGCGGGAGGATAGTTACGAGCAGTACTTC	CSVREDSYEQYF
14	TRBV6-1	.	.	TRBJ1-4	TGTGCCAGCAGTCGCCGGGACGGGGAGGAAAAACTGTTTTTT	CASSRRDGEEKLFF
17	TRBV10-3	TRBD2	few	TRBJ2-2	TGTGCCATCAGCGGACTAGCGGGAGGCGCGAACACCGGGGAGCTGTTTTTT	CAISGLAGGANTGELFF
11	TRBV20-1	.	.	TRBJ2-3	TGCAGTGCTAGAGACCTTAATACGCAGTATTTT	CSARDLNTQYF
14	TRBV2	TRBD1	few	TRBJ2-5	TGTGCCAGCAGTGGTGACAGGGTCAGGGAGACCCAGTACTTC	CASSGDRVRETQYF
14	TRBV4-1	TRBD1	many	TRBJ1-4	TGCGCCAGCAGCCAAACAGGGGGCAATGAAAAACTGTTTTTT	CASSQTGGNEKLFF
14	TRBV29-1	.	.	TRBJ2-5	TGCAGCGTGGGATACAGGGACGACGGGGAGACCCAGTACTTC	CSVGYRDDGETQYF
19	TRBV9	TRBD1	few	TRBJ2-1	TGTGCCAGCAGCGTAGGAATTTACAGGGGGGCAGGGTCCTACAATGAGCAGTTCTTC	CASSVGIYRGAGSYNEQFF
15	TRBV12-3/TRBV12-4	TRBD2	.	TRBJ2-2	TGTGCCAACCGACTAGCGGGAGTGCGCTCGGGGGAGCTGTTTTTT	CANRLAGVRSGELFF
13	TRBV29-1	TRBD2	few	TRBJ2-7	TGCAGCGTTGGGGGACTAGTCGGAACCGAGCAGTACTTC	CSVGGLVGTEQYF
14	TRBV6-2/TRBV6-3	.	few	TRBJ2-7	TGTGCCAGCAGAACGAACGGGGTCTCCTACGAGCAGTACTTC	CASRTNGVSYEQYF
15	TRBV7-9	.	.	TRBJ2-7	TGTGCCAGCCATTCGGAACAGGGCGAACCCTACGAGCAGTACTTC	CASHSEQGEPYEQYF
15	TRBV6-5	.	few	TRBJ2-1	TGTGCCAGCAGTTACTCCCCCACCGAGGTGCATGAGCAGTTCTTC	CASSYSPTEVHEQFF
15	TRBV20-1	TRBD1	.	TRBJ2-1	TGCAGTGCCCGGACGAGGGGGCCATCCTACAATGAGCAGTTCTTC	CSARTRGPSYNEQFF
14	TRBV12-3/TRBV12-4	.	.	TRBJ2-7	TGTGCCAGCAGTTTAGGCGGCGGGAAGCGAGAGCAGTACTTC	CASSLGGGKREQYF
16	TRBV20-1	.	few	TRBJ2-3	TGCAGTGCTAGAGATCTTCGGGGAGCAGGGACAGATACGCAGTATTTT	CSARDLRGAGTDTQYF
12	TRBV12-3/TRBV12-4	.	few	TRBJ2-5	TGTGCCAGCAGTTTAGGACCCCCGACCCAGTACTTC	CASSLGPPTQYF
15	TRBV9	.	few	TRBJ2-7	TGTGCCAGCGGGGGCCCGGGACTTAAATGGTACGAGCAGTACTTC	CASGGPGLKWYEQYF
14	TRBV7-3	.	few	TRBJ2-5	TGTGCCAGCAGCCCTACGGGACATCAAGAGACCCAGTACTTC	CASSPTGHQETQYF